This T cell receptor beta chain was captured by sequencing in a study of blood T cells in healthy people across ages (dated by TCRdb to between 2015 and 2017). Concerning the study at large: In model experiments, template switching captured roughly one uniquely barcoded TCR beta cDNA molecule for every two T cells. To track age-related changes in TCR beta repertoire diversity, the study relied on deep sequencing normalized with unique cDNA molecular identifiers. The donors were divided into four age groups: young (average around 16 years), middle-aged (roughly 40), aged (roughly 66) and long-lived (around 87). Using the same blood draw, the study looked at two additional independent replicas of 1 million unique cDNA reads for two donors, one aged 18 to 30 and the other aged 80 or older.

The donors were roughly 40 Caucasian individuals from Russia, aged 6 to 90 years, who were systemically healthy. Around 10 milliliters of peripheral blood were drawn from each donor into EDTA-treated Vacutainer tubes. PBMCs were isolated by Ficoll-Paque density-gradient centrifugation, with at least 7 million obtained per sample. Total RNA was extracted from PBMCs with Trizol reagent, with at least 6 micrograms obtained per sample. For every donor, flow cytometry on a PBMC aliquot measured the percentage of naive CD45RAhigh/CD27high T cells. This clonotype has more than one count but fewer than ten. This receptor's antigen is unknown. The record has no base qualities; no much larger clone is one base away. What the authors observed across the whole study: Estimates of total diversity based on one million sequenced T cells were considered lower bounds and underestimates. Because profiling used bulk unsorted PBMCs, naive and antigen-experienced compartments could not be compared conclusively. Compared with the aged group, more naive CD4+ T cells, fewer expanded clones and increased TCR diversity were shown by the long-lived group, suggesting age selection. As age increased, observed TCR beta diversity per million T cells dropped in a roughly linear way, and a significant reduction was already evident by age about 40. Because the CMV infection status of the donors was unknown, age-related changes in expanded clonotypes may potentially have been confounded. A strong correlation was found between observed TCR beta diversity and the percentage of naive T cells measured by flow cytometry.

Library construction relied on 5' RACE. The run used an Illumina HiSeq 2500. A second 7 to 11 cycle PCR used a sample-barcoded 5' primer and a J-beta primer mix. A unique molecular identifier was introduced onto each TCR beta cDNA molecule by a template-switch 5' adaptor carrying 12 random nucleotides. Each sample yielded at least 3 million CDR3-containing paired-end reads. All of the RNA was converted into first-strand cDNA using the Mint cDNA synthesis kit, with a TRBC-specific oligonucleotide serving as the primer. After uracil-DNA glycosylase treatment, a first 18-cycle PCR used universal primers M1SS and BC2_uni_R on all cDNA. Under the source paper's analysis protocol: Normalization of each sample was performed by random selection of 1 million high-quality reads, each carrying a distinct molecular identifier. Instead of being binned into consensus sequences, reads that shared molecular identifiers were thrown out. CDR3 identification, clonotype clustering and error correction used MiTCR with a Q25 quality threshold and the strictest error-elimination algorithm. A nonparametric unseen species model with Euler transformation was used to estimate lower-bound total TCR beta diversity. TCRdb cleaned the public reads at Q25 with fastp, built clones with MiXCR and kept in-frame beta chains. Identical CDR3 protein sequences are pooled into one entry, listed with their most common genes and DNA. The V and J calls reflect TCRdb's pipeline rather than the authors' work. The sample data list 750,000 or so distinct CDR3 sequences, and approximately 25% of these were observed just once. Jointly, the top ten make up more than 8% of the sample.

These data also formed part of another study, on T cells of mothers and their children. The second study reports: Donors were nine systemically healthy Caucasian individuals: three mothers and their six children. cDNA synthesis consumed the entire amount of extracted RNA, loaded at approximately 1.6 ug RNA in each 15 ul reaction. In the second PCR, sample barcodes and 2-4 random nucleotides were introduced via the M1S primer. Over 8.5 million TCR beta CDR3 reads came from each mother, compared with 3.3 million or so reads from each child. TCR recombination output is similarly shaped by thymic selection in related and unrelated pairs, with a minor effect exerted by inherited differences. Normalized repertoire overlap was always found to be slightly, but never significantly, higher in related mother-child pairs than in unrelated mother-child pairs. No persistent microchimeric T cell clones were detected, at a sensitivity of 90 to 100 clones per million clonotypes. To look for features that set related mother-child pairs apart from unrelated individuals, the researchers ran deep NGS to compare the TCR beta repertoires of mothers and children. On average, the children were about 10 +/- 4 years old, while the mothers were about 40 +/- 4 years old. Libraries were sequenced on Illumina HiSeq 2000 with 100+100 nt paired-end reads after adapter ligation with NEBNext reagents. Mother and child libraries were prepared a month apart and sequenced in separate runs to prevent cross-contamination. For each donor, between roughly 450,000 and 2,300,000 distinct TCR beta clonotypes were identified. Naive TCR beta clonotypes were estimated from low-frequency clonotypes matched to each donor's FACS-determined naive share, without sorting.

The sequence came from a boy between 5 and 17 years old in good health. The sample was blood.

The CDR3 reads CASGLVVSGVYGYTF. Read as DNA, the sequence is TGTGCTAGTGGTTTGGTGGTCTCCGGAGTTTATGGCTACACCTTC. The V and J segments used are TRBV12-5 and TRBJ1-2; no D segment can be confidently identified. The germline V gene sets CDR1 to LGHNT and CDR2 to FRNRAP. CDR3 length: 15 amino acids, cysteine to phenylalanine. The entry retains the CDR3 DNA only, 45 bases that are in frame from base 1. V lost 0 bases and J lost 5 bases; the stretch between them is 13 bases long.